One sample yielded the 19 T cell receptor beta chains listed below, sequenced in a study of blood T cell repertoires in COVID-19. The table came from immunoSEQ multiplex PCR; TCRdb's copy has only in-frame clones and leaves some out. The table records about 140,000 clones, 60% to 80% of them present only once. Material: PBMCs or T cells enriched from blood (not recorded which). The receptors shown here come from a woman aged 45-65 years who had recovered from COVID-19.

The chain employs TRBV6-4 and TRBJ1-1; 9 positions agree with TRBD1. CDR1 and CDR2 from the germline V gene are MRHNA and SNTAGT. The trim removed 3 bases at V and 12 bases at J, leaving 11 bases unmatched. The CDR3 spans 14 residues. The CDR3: CASSERSGQGRTFF. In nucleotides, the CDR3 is TGTGCCAGCAGTGAACGGAGTGGACAGGGGAGAACTTTCTTT.

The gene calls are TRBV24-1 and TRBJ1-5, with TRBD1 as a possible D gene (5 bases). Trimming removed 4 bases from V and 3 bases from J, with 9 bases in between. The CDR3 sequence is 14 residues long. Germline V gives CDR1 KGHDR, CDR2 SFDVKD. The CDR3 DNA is TGTGCCACCAGTGACTTGGACAACAATCAGCCCCAGCATTTT. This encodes CATSDLDNNQPQHF.

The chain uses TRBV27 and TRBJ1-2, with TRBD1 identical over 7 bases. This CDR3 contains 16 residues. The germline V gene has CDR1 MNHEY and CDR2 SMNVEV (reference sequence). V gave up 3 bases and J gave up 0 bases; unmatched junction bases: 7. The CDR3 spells CASSFSWDSTNYGYTF. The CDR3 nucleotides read TGTGCCAGCAGTTTCAGTTGGGACAGTACTAACTATGGCTACACCTTC.

The CDR3 DNA sequence: TGTGCCATTTTTTGGGCGGGACAGCTGTACTTC. Protein: CAIFWAGQLYF. The chain couples TRBV12-3 or TRBV12-4 to TRBJ2-7; D is perhaps TRBD1 (7 bases). The CDR3 is 11 amino acids. V lost 10 bases and J lost 12, with 19 bases in between.

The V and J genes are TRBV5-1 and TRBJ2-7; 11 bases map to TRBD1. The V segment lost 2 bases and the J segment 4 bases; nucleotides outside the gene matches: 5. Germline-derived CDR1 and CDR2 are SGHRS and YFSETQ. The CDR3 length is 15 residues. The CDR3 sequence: CASSFGTGGEYEQYF. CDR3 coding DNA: TGCGCCAGCAGCTTTGGGACAGGGGGAGAGTACGAGCAGTACTTC.

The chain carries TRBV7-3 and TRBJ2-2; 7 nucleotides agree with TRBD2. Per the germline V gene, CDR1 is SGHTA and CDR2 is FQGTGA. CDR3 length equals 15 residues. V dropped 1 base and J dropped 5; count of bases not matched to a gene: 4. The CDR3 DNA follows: TGTGCCAGCAGCTTAATGCGGGAGAGAACCGGGGAGCTGTTTTTT. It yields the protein CASSLMRERTGELFF.

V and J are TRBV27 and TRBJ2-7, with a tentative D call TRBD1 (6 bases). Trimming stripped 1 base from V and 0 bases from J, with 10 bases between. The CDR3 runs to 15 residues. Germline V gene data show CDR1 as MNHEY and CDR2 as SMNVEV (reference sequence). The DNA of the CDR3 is TGTGCCAGCAGTTTATTCCAGGGGACCTCCTACGAGCAGTACTTC. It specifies CASSLFQGTSYEQYF.

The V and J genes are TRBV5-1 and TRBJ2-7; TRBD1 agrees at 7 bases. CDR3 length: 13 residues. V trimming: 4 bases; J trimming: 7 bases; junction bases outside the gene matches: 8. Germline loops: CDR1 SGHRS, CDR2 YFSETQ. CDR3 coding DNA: TGCGCCAGCAGCATCCAGACAGGGTATGAGCAGTACTTC. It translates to CASSIQTGYEQYF.

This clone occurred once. Written as DNA, the CDR3 is TGTGCCAGCAGTTCGCCGGGACAGGGAGTTTCACCCCTCCACTTT. This sequence encodes CASSSPGQGVSPLHF. The V gene is TRBV27, the J gene TRBJ1-6; 9 bases map to TRBD1. The CDR3 has 15 residues. Germline-derived CDR1 and CDR2 are MNHEY and SMNVEV (reference sequence). The ends lost 4 bases at V and 9 bases at J; junction bases unmatched: 7.

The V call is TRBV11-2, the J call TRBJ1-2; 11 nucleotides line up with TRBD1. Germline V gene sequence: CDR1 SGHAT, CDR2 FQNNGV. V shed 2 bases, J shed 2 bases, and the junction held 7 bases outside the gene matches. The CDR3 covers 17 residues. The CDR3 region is CASSLSGQGAGNYGYTF. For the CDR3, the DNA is TGTGCCAGCAGCTTAAGCGGACAGGGGGCAGGCAACTATGGCTACACCTTC.

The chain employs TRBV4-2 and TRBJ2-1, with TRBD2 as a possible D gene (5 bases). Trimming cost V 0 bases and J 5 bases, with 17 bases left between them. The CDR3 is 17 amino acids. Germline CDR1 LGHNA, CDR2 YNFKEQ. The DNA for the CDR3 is TGTGCCAGCAGCCAAGATCTTTCCCAGCGGCCTCACAATGAGCAGTTCTTC. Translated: CASSQDLSQRPHNEQFF.

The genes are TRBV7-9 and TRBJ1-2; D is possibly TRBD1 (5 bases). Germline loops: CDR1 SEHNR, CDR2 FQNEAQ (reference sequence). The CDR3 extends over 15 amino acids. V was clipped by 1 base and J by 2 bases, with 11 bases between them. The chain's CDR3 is CASSLGGLRNYGYTF. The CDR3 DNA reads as TGTGCCAGCAGCTTAGGGGGCCTGCGCAACTATGGCTACACCTTC. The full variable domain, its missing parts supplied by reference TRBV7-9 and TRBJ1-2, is DTGVSQNPRHKITKRGQNVTFRCDPISEHNRLYWYRQTLGQGPEFLTYFQNEAQLEKSRLLSDRFSAERPKGSFSTLEIQRTEQGDSAMYLCASSLGGLRNYGYTFGSGTRLTVV.

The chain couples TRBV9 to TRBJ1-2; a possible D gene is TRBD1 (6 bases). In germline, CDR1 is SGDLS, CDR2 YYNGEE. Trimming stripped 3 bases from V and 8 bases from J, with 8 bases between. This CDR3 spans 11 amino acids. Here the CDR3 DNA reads TGTGCCAGCAGCGGAGGGACAGGCTACACCTTC. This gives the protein CASSGGTGYTF.

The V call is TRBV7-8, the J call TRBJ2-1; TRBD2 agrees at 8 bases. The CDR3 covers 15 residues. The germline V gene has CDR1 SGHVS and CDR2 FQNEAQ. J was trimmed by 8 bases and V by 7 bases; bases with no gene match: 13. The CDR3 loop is CASTKLAVEVDEQFF. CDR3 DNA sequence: TGTGCCAGCACAAAACTAGCGGTAGAAGTGGATGAGCAGTTCTTC. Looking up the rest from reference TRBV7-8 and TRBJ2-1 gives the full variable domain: GAGVSQSPRYKVAKRGQDVALRCDPISGHVSLFWYQQALGQGPEFLTYFQNEAQLDKSGLPSDRFFAERPEGSVSTLKIQRTQQEDSAVYLCASTKLAVEVDEQFFGPGTRLTVL.

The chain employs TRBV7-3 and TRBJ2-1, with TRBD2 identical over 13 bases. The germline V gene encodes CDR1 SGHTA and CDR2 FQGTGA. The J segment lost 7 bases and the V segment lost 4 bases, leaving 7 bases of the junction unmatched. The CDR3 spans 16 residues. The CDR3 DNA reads TGTGCCAGCAGCTCTCAGGGACTAGCGGGAATAAATGAGCAGTTCTTC. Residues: CASSSQGLAGINEQFF.

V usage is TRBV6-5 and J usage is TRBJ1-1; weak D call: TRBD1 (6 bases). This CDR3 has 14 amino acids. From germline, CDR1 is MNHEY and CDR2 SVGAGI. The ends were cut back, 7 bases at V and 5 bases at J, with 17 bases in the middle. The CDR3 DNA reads TGTGCCAGCATTCCTCTGAGGGGGGGAACTGAAGCTTTCTTT. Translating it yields CASIPLRGGTEAFF.

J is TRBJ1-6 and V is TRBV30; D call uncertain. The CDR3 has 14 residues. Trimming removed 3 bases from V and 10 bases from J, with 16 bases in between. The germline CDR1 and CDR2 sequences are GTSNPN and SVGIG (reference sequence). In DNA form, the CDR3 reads TGTGCCTGGAGCCCCGAGTACGGGGTCTCACCCCTCCACTTT. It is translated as CAWSPEYGVSPLHF.

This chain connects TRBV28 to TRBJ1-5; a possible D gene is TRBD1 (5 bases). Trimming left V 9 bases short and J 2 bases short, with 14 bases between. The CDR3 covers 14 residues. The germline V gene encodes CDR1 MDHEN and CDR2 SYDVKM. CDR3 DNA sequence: TGTGCCAGTTGGGGCAGGGAAGGCAATCAGCCCCAGCATTTT. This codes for CASWGREGNQPQHF. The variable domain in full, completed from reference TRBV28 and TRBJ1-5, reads DVKVTQSSRYLVKRTGEKVFLECVQDMDHENMFWYRQDPGLGLRLIYFSYDVKMKEKGDIPEGYSVSREKKERFSLILESASTNQTSMYLCASWGREGNQPQHFGDGTRLSIL.

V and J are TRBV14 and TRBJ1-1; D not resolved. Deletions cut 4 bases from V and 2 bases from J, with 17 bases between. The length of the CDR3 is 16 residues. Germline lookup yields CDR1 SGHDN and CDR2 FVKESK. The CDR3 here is CASSPRRGLDNTEAFF. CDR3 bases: TGTGCCAGCAGCCCAAGGCGCGGTCTAGATAACACTGAAGCTTTCTTT.